Below are 21 T cell receptor beta chains sequenced from a single sample in a study of cytomegalovirus exposure and HLA in healthy donors. With 60 Vbeta and 13 Jbeta primers, the PCR was carried out. Clones were read by immunoSEQ multiplex PCR, and TCRdb kept only the in-frame ones, dropping some. The sample carries roughly 180,000 clones, around 80% recorded once. What was sequenced was PBMCs. These receptors were collected from a woman aged 25 to 45 in good health and CMV-seropositive.

V is TRBV6-5 and J is TRBJ1-2; 9 bases match TRBD1. CDR1 and CDR2 from the germline V gene are MNHEY and SVGAGI. CDR3 length equals 14 residues. The V segment lost 5 bases and the J segment 5 bases; nucleotides outside the gene matches: 6. In DNA, the CDR3 is TGTGCCAGCAGTGCGTCCGGGACAGGGTATGGCTACACCTTC. It translates to CASSASGTGYGYTF.

This clone has only one observation. The chain employs TRBV10-2 and TRBJ2-7; D gene uncertain. Germline-derived CDR1 and CDR2 are WSHSY and SAAADI. The ends were cut back, 0 bases at V and 6 bases at J, with 6 bases in the middle. This CDR3 has 12 amino acids. For the CDR3, the DNA is TGCGCCAGCAGTGAGTCGCTCGGCGAGCAGTACTTC. Its translation: CASSESLGEQYF.

The CDR3 nucleotides read TGCAGCGGGACAGGACCATTGAACACTGAAGCTTTCTTT. This gives the protein CSGTGPLNTEAFF. The genes are TRBV29-1 and TRBJ1-1, with 7 bases that match TRBD1. CDR1 and CDR2 (germline): SQVTM, ANQGSEA. J gave up 0 bases and V 7 bases, and 5 bases lay outside the gene matches. CDR3 length: 13 residues.

The chain has TRBV19 and TRBJ2-3, with 11 bases matching TRBD2. Unmatched junction bases numbered 11, after V lost 6 bases and J lost 6 bases. Germline-derived CDR1 and CDR2 are LNHDA and SQIVND (reference sequence). The CDR3 sequence is 16 residues long. The CDR3 DNA reads TGTGCCAGTAGCCGACCTAGCGGGAGGTCAATTGATACGCAGTATTTT. Translating gives CASSRPSGRSIDTQYF.

The rearrangement uses TRBV30 and TRBJ2-7, with 9 bases identical to TRBD2. The ends lost 1 base at V and 6 bases at J; junction bases unmatched: 7. The germline gives CDR1 GTSNPN, CDR2 SVGIG (reference sequence). The length of the CDR3 is 14 residues. In DNA, the CDR3 is TGTGCCTGGAGTGCGACCAGGACTAGCGTCGAGCAGTACTTC. This encodes CAWSATRTSVEQYF.

The rearrangement uses TRBV9 and TRBJ2-3; possibly TRBD1 for D (5 bases). CDR1 and CDR2 (germline): SGDLS, YYNGEE. The CDR3 sequence is 13 residues long. V shed 0 bases and J shed 6 bases, with 8 bases lying between them. The CDR3 protein is CASSVAPGDTQYF. In nucleotides, the CDR3 is TGTGCCAGCAGCGTAGCCCCAGGGGATACGCAGTATTTT. The full variable domain, in which reference TRBV9 and TRBJ2-3 provide the parts outside the CDR3, is DSGVTQTPKHLITATGQRVTLRCSPRSGDLSVYWYQQSLDQGLQFLIQYYNGEERAKGNILERFSAQQFPDLHSELNLSSLELGDSALYFCASSVAPGDTQYFGPGTRLTVL.

This clone appeared a few times. The chain combines TRBV27 with TRBJ2-5; 11 nucleotides match TRBD2. This CDR3 spans 15 amino acids. CDR1 MNHEY and CDR2 SMNVEV come from the germline V gene (reference sequence). J was trimmed by 3 bases and V by 5 bases; bases with no gene match: 5. CDR3 DNA: TGTGCCAGCAGTGTATTGACTAGCGGGAAAGAGACCCAGTACTTC. Its translation is CASSVLTSGKETQYF.

The chain joins TRBV2 to TRBJ2-2, with 7 bases lining up with TRBD1. The CDR3 extends over 15 amino acids. The ends lost 6 bases at V and 9 bases at J; junction bases unmatched: 13. Germline-derived CDR1 and CDR2 are SNHLY and FYNNEI. CDR3 coding DNA: TGTGCCAGCAGGGGGGACAGTCCCCGCTTTCGGGAGCTGTTTTTT. Translated, it gives CASRGDSPRFRELFF. Full variable domain (outside the CDR3, taken from reference TRBV2 and TRBJ2-2): EPEVTQTPSHQVTQMGQEVILRCVPISNHLYFYWYRQILGQKVEFLVSFYNNEISEKSEIFDDQFSVERPDGSNFTLKIRSTKLEDSAMYFCASRGDSPRFRELFFGEGSRLTVL.

The chain uses TRBV5-1 and TRBJ2-2; a weak D match, TRBD2 (6 bases). CDR3 length: 14 residues. The germline V and J ends were trimmed by 0 bases and 4 bases, with 7 bases remaining between them. From germline, CDR1 is SGHRS and CDR2 YFSETQ. The CDR3 region has the DNA TGCGCCAGCAGCTTGGCCGGGGGCACCGGGGAGCTGTTTTTT. Encoded protein: CASSLAGGTGELFF.

The chain is built from TRBV28 and TRBJ1-2; D gene ambiguous. The germline gives CDR1 MDHEN, CDR2 SYDVKM. CDR3 length: 14 residues. The V end lost 8 bases, the J end lost 3 bases, and 16 bases lay between the germline ends. The CDR3 bases are TGTGCCAGCCGAGGGTTTCTATTGGACTATGGCTACACCTTC. It specifies CASRGFLLDYGYTF.

The gene calls are TRBV11-3 and TRBJ2-1; 8 bases match TRBD1. Germline assignment: CDR1 SGHNT and CDR2 YENEEA. V shed 7 bases, J shed 3 bases, and the junction held 11 bases outside the gene matches. The CDR3 sequence is 16 residues long. In DNA form, the CDR3 reads TGTGCCAGCACTCCGTTGACAGGGGTGGACTACAATGAGCAGTTCTTC. It specifies CASTPLTGVDYNEQFF.

Of note for this clone: Other nucleotide sequences from this sample produce the same CDR3. V is TRBV9 and J is TRBJ1-3; 9 bases agree with TRBD1. V dropped 2 bases and J dropped 4; count of bases not matched to a gene: 1. The CDR3 length is 14 residues. Germline CDR1 reads SGDLS; CDR2 reads YYNGEE. The CDR3 loop reads CASSVGTGGNTIYF. The CDR3 bases are TGTGCCAGCAGCGTGGGGACAGGGGGAAACACCATATATTTT. Full variable domain (remainder filled in from reference TRBV9 and TRBJ1-3): DSGVTQTPKHLITATGQRVTLRCSPRSGDLSVYWYQQSLDQGLQFLIQYYNGEERAKGNILERFSAQQFPDLHSELNLSSLELGDSALYFCASSVGTGGNTIYFGEGSWLTVV.

This chain links TRBV2 with TRBJ2-3; 12 positions agree with TRBD2. Germline trimming cut 1 base from V and 2 bases from J; bases unmatched to any gene: 4. The CDR3 contains 17 residues. Germline CDR1 is SNHLY and CDR2 is FYNNEI. CDR3 DNA sequence: TGTGCCAGCAGTGAAGAGCGACTAGCGGGAGACACAGATACGCAGTATTTT. Translation: CASSEERLAGDTDTQYF.

The chain has TRBV28 and TRBJ1-6; D may be TRBD1 (5 bases). Trimming left V 5 bases short and J 12 bases short, with 17 bases between. The CDR3 has 14 amino acids. The germline gives CDR1 MDHEN, CDR2 SYDVKM. The CDR3 DNA sequence: TGTGCCAGCAGTCCCTCCGGCCCAGGGAAACCCCTCCACTTT. Translation: CASSPSGPGKPLHF.

This clone was recorded once. The chain employs TRBV28 and TRBJ2-4; maybe TRBD1 (6 bases). V was trimmed by 7 bases and J by 7 bases, leaving 14 bases between them. Per germline, CDR1 MDHEN and CDR2 SYDVKM. The CDR3 consists of 13 residues. CDR3 bases: TGTGCCAGCACTGCCTACAGGGTGAACATTCAGTACTTC. Its translation: CASTAYRVNIQYF.

This chain links TRBV7-2 with TRBJ2-7, with TRBD2 matching 11 bases. V shed 5 bases, J shed 0 bases, and the junction held 9 bases outside the gene matches. Germline CDR1 is SGHTA and CDR2 is FQGNSA. The CDR3 contains 17 residues. The CDR3 is CASSKVASGRSSYEQYF. CDR3 coding DNA: TGTGCCAGCAGCAAAGTCGCTAGCGGGAGGAGCTCCTACGAGCAGTACTTC.

This chain connects TRBV11-3 to TRBJ2-3; 7 positions agree with TRBD2. Germline assignment: CDR1 SGHNT and CDR2 YENEEA. Unmatched junction bases numbered 8, after V lost 5 bases and J lost 0 bases. This CDR3 is 16 amino acids long. CDR3 residues: CASSLVPGGSTDTQYF. The CDR3 DNA reads as TGTGCCAGCAGCCTGGTACCGGGAGGCAGCACAGATACGCAGTATTTT.

The chain recombines TRBV28 with TRBJ1-5, with TRBD1 identical over 7 bases. The germline V gene has CDR1 MDHEN and CDR2 SYDVKM. The ends lost 4 bases at V and 6 bases at J; junction bases unmatched: 6. The CDR3 has 14 amino acids. The CDR3 protein is CASSSPAGGQPQHF. The DNA for the CDR3 is TGTGCCAGCAGTTCCCCCGCAGGGGGTCAGCCCCAGCATTTT. Complete variable domain (other parts from reference TRBV28 and TRBJ1-5): DVKVTQSSRYLVKRTGEKVFLECVQDMDHENMFWYRQDPGLGLRLIYFSYDVKMKEKGDIPEGYSVSREKKERFSLILESASTNQTSMYLCASSSPAGGQPQHFGDGTRLSIL.

The V and J genes are TRBV7-6 and TRBJ2-5; D is perhaps TRBD1 (5 bases). Trimming shortened V by 7 bases and J by 4 bases, and 16 bases separated the two germline ends. This CDR3 region has 14 residues. Germline CDR1 is SGHVS and CDR2 is FNYEAQ. This CDR3 reads CASTRQIRGETQYF. For the CDR3, the DNA is TGTGCCAGCACCCGACAAATTAGGGGAGAGACCCAGTACTTC.

This clone came up once. The chain joins TRBV29-1 to TRBJ1-1; D is unclear. Deletions cut 6 bases from V and 3 bases from J, with 11 bases between. CDR3 size: 12 residues. Germline lookup yields CDR1 SQVTM and CDR2 ANQGSEA. The CDR3 here is CSVGGWDTEAFF. The CDR3 bases are TGCAGCGTCGGAGGTTGGGACACTGAAGCTTTCTTT.

J is TRBJ1-1 and V is TRBV6-5; 7 bases are shared with TRBD1. In germline, CDR1 is MNHEY, CDR2 SVGAGI. The CDR3 spans 14 residues. The J segment lost 1 base and the V segment lost 3 bases, leaving 2 bases of the junction unmatched. CDR3 coding DNA: TGTGCCAGCAGTTATCGGACAGGGAACACTGAAGCTTTCTTT. This translates into CASSYRTGNTEAFF.